This T cell receptor beta chain derives from a study of neurological immune-mediated disorders. The cDNA came from 5'RACE with 10-nucleotide random UMIs. TCRdb redid the calling of the 5' RACE reads with MiXCR, one entry per CDR3 protein. Here the sample spans tens of thousands of distinct CDR3 sequences, roughly 15% being singletons. This clonotype was seen repeatedly, ten times or more. The sample was PBMCs. The TCR originated in a woman aged 50 to 65 with HTLV-1-associated myelopathy (HAM/TSP).

The CDR3 protein is CATSSQGQQYNEQFF. The CDR3 nucleotides are TGTGCCACCAGCAGTCAGGGTCAACAATACAATGAGCAGTTCTTC. This rearrangement joins TRBV15 to TRBJ2-1; possibly TRBD1 for D (5 bases). The ends were cut back, 3 bases at V and 4 bases at J, with 13 bases in the middle. Germline values: CDR1 LNHNV, CDR2 YYDKDF (reference sequence). This CDR3 is 15 amino acids long. Supplemented by reference TRBV15 and TRBJ2-1, the full variable domain reads DAMVIQNPRYQVTQFGKPVTLSCSQTLNHNVMYWYQQKSSQAPKLLFHYYDKDFNNEADTPDNFQSRRPNTSFCFLDIRSPGLGDTAMYLCATSSQGQQYNEQFFGPGTRLTVL.